The 22 T cell receptor beta chains in this list originate from one sample, sequenced in a study of blood T cell repertoires in COVID-19. Data came from immunoSEQ multiplex PCR; TCRdb stores just in-frame clones and leaves some out. This table holds under 250,000 clones, approximately 83% found once. Sequencing used PBMCs or T cells enriched from blood (not recorded which). These TCRs come from a woman aged 35 to 49 with acute COVID-19.

J is TRBJ2-7 and V is TRBV7-9; a weak D match, TRBD2 (6 bases). This CDR3 is built from 13 residues. V lost 4 bases to trimming and J lost 4 bases, with 11 bases between them. Germline assignment: CDR1 SEHNR and CDR2 FQNEAQ (reference sequence). Here the CDR3 reads CASSSPLAYEQYF. For the CDR3, the DNA is TGTGCCAGCAGCTCCCCTCTAGCGTACGAGCAGTACTTC. Variable domain in full (rest from reference TRBV7-9 and TRBJ2-7): DTGVSQNPRHKITKRGQNVTFRCDPISEHNRLYWYRQTLGQGPEFLTYFQNEAQLEKSRLLSDRFSAERPKGSFSTLEIQRTEQGDSAMYLCASSSPLAYEQYFGPGTRLTVT.

The rearrangement joins TRBV12-3 or TRBV12-4 to TRBJ1-5; possible D gene TRBD1, 6 bases. Between the trimmed V and J ends, which lost 1 base and 5 bases, there was a span of 6 bases. This CDR3 contains 13 residues. The CDR3 loop is CASSLEGDQPQHF. The CDR3 DNA follows: TGTGCCAGCAGTTTAGAGGGGGATCAGCCCCAGCATTTT.

The chain is built from TRBV4-1 and TRBJ1-4; D is unclear. This CDR3 is built from 15 residues. V lost 6 bases and J 7 bases, leaving 18 bases between the germline ends. Germline-derived CDR1 and CDR2 are MGHRA and YSYEKL. CDR3 DNA: TGCGCCAGCAGGCACGGTGGCAGTTCGGGTGAAAAACTGTTTTTT. Amino acids: CASRHGGSSGEKLFF.

The sample holds a few counts of this clone. The junction departs from the called germline gene at one end, perhaps through a read error. The chain joins TRBV7-9 to TRBJ1-3; TRBD1 might be the D (6 bases). CDR3 length: 10 amino acids. The V gene's germline CDR1 is SEHNR and CDR2 FQNEAQ (reference sequence). CDR3 region: CASSWGPTDF. DNA for the CDR3: TGTGCCAGCAGCTGGGGGCCAACTGACTTT.

The chain has TRBV15 and TRBJ2-2; D gene uncertain. CDR1 is LNHNV and CDR2 is YYDKDF in the germline V gene (reference sequence). The ends were cut back, 0 bases at V and 9 bases at J, with 11 bases in the middle. CDR3 length equals 14 residues. CDR3 in DNA: TGTGCCACCAGCAGAGATCAGGCGACCCGGGAGCTGTTTTTT. Amino acid sequence: CATSRDQATRELFF.

The chain combines TRBV4-3 with TRBJ1-4, with TRBD1 matching over 9 bases. The CDR3 runs to 15 residues. Trimming took 5 bases from V and 8 from J; bases not matched to a gene: 9. Germline V lookup: CDR1 LGHNA, CDR2 YSLEER. The CDR3 DNA sequence: TGCGCCAGCAGCTCGGGACAGGGAAGAAACGAAAAACTGTTTTTT. Its protein is CASSSGQGRNEKLFF.

The chain has TRBV7-6 and TRBJ2-5; 7 positions match TRBD2. The V gene end was trimmed by 1 base and the J gene end by 5 bases; junction bases not matched to a gene: 19. From germline, CDR1 is SGHVS and CDR2 FNYEAQ. The CDR3 covers 19 residues. The CDR3 coding sequence is TGTGCCAGCAGCTTAGTCAGGGCCGACGGCGGGAGCTTTTGGGAGACCCAGTACTTC. Its protein product is CASSLVRADGGSFWETQYF.

J is TRBJ1-1 and V is TRBV11-3; a possible D gene is TRBD1 (5 bases). The germline V gene encodes CDR1 SGHNT and CDR2 YENEEA. The V end was cut by 3 bases, the J end by 4 bases, with 15 bases between. The CDR3 is 15 amino acids. DNA for the CDR3: TGTGCCAGCAGCTTGGGGCAGGGAACAGGCACTGAAGCTTTCTTT. Translation gives CASSLGQGTGTEAFF.

This clone was detected only once. The rearrangement links TRBV7-3 to TRBJ1-5, with D possibly matching TRBD1 (6 bases). V shed 4 bases and J shed 7 bases, with 11 bases lying between them. This CDR3 comprises 13 residues. Germline V lookup: CDR1 SGHTA, CDR2 FQGTGA. CDR3 sequence: CASSYGGRQPQHF. In nucleotides, the CDR3 is TGTGCCAGCAGCTATGGGGGCAGGCAGCCCCAGCATTTT.

The chain couples TRBV3-1 (or the pseudogene TRBV3-2) to TRBJ1-1; D unclear. The V and J ends lost 4 bases and 0 bases respectively, with 9 bases between them. The CDR3 has 14 amino acids. Germline loops: CDR1 LGHDT, CDR2 YNNKEL (reference sequence). The CDR3 sequence is CASSPRAMNTEAFF. CDR3 in DNA: TGTGCCAGCAGCCCCCGAGCAATGAACACTGAAGCTTTCTTT.

The genes are TRBV4-1 and TRBJ2-2, with 13 positions matching TRBD2. CDR3 length equals 17 residues. J was trimmed by 6 bases and V by 2 bases; bases with no gene match: 6. Looked up from germline, CDR1 is MGHRA and CDR2 is YSYEKL. The chain's CDR3 is CASSQTGTSGVAGELFF. For the CDR3, the DNA is TGCGCCAGCAGCCAAACCGGGACTAGCGGGGTAGCCGGGGAGCTGTTTTTT.

The gene calls are TRBV6-2 or TRBV6-3 and TRBJ2-7, with a weak D call TRBD2 (7 bases). Germline V lookup: CDR1 MNHEY, CDR2 SVGEGT. The CDR3 spans 18 residues. V was clipped by 3 bases and J by 0 bases, with 21 bases between them. CDR3 sequence: CASSYEGGISRYSYEQYF. The CDR3 DNA reads TGTGCCAGCAGTTATGAGGGGGGGATTAGTCGTTACTCCTACGAGCAGTACTTC.

The chain links TRBV4-3 to TRBJ2-7; tentatively, D is TRBD2 (6 bases). Germline V gene lookup returns CDR1 LGHNA and CDR2 YSLEER. CDR3 size: 16 residues. V was clipped by 1 base and J by 2 bases, with 15 bases between them. CDR3 coding DNA: TGCGCCAGCAGCCAAGGATATTCGGGGGTTCCCTACGAGCAGTACTTC. It specifies CASSQGYSGVPYEQYF.

The chain uses TRBV6-5 and TRBJ1-6; D is unresolved. Germline V gene lookup returns CDR1 MNHEY and CDR2 SVGAGI. CDR3 length: 16 residues. V gave up 2 bases and J gave up 8 bases, with 16 bases separating them. CDR3 DNA sequence: TGTGCCAGCAGTTACGACCTCCGGGGTACCCATTCACCCCTCCACTTT. Protein product: CASSYDLRGTHSPLHF.

The CDR3 coding sequence is TGTGCTAGTGGTTTGGTACTGGGGACAGGACACAATGAGCAGTTCTTC. This encodes CASGLVLGTGHNEQFF. V and J are TRBV12-5 and TRBJ2-1; TRBD1 aligns across 8 bases. This CDR3 has 16 amino acids. The germline V gene has CDR1 LGHNT and CDR2 FRNRAP. The J segment lost 5 bases and the V segment lost 0 bases, leaving 6 bases of the junction unmatched.

Here the CDR3 reads CASRFRRLGTDTQYF. The CDR3, as DNA: TGTGCCAGCAGGTTTCGGAGGTTAGGCACAGATACGCAGTATTTT. This chain joins TRBV7-9 and TRBJ2-3; D possibly corresponds to TRBD2 (5 bases). Germline V gene lookup returns CDR1 SEHNR and CDR2 FQNEAQ (reference sequence). The CDR3 extends over 15 amino acids. V was cut by 6 bases and J by 1 base, with 14 bases left in between.

The chain has TRBV7-9 and TRBJ2-5, with D unclear. V lost 5 bases to trimming and J lost 9 bases, with 10 bases between them. This CDR3 comprises 11 residues. Germline V CDR1 and CDR2: SEHNR, FQNEAQ (reference sequence). The CDR3: CASSLEWAQYF. The CDR3 region has the DNA TGTGCCAGCAGCCTGGAGTGGGCCCAGTACTTC.

This clone has only one observation. The J gene is TRBJ1-1, the V gene TRBV5-1; D possibly corresponds to TRBD1 (5 bases). Germline values: CDR1 SGHRS, CDR2 YFSETQ. The CDR3 runs 13 residues. V shed 4 bases and J shed 5 bases, with 12 bases lying between them. CDR3 in amino acids: CASSTLPGTEAFF. CDR3 in DNA: TGCGCCAGCAGCACTTTACCAGGGACTGAAGCTTTCTTT. The full variable domain, with the rest looked up from reference TRBV5-1 and TRBJ1-1, is KAGVTQTPRYLIKTRGQQVTLSCSPISGHRSVSWYQQTPGQGLQFLFEYFSETQRNKGNFPGRFSGRQFSNSRSEMNVSTLELGDSALYLCASSTLPGTEAFFGQGTRLTVV.

V usage is TRBV11-2 and J usage is TRBJ1-3; possible D gene TRBD1, 6 bases. Germline V gene sequence: CDR1 SGHAT, CDR2 FQNNGV. This CDR3 spans 15 amino acids. Deletions cut 6 bases from V and 4 bases from J, with 16 bases between. CDR3 DNA: TGTGCCAGCAGTTTGAGCGGGGGGCGAGGAAACACCATATATTTT. This codes for CASSLSGGRGNTIYF. Full variable domain (outside the CDR3, taken from reference TRBV11-2 and TRBJ1-3): EAGVAQSPRYKIIEKRQSVAFWCNPISGHATLYWYQQILGQGPKLLIQFQNNGVVDDSQLPKDRFSAERLKGVDSTLKIQPAKLEDSAVYLCASSLSGGRGNTIYFGEGSWLTVV.

The V call is TRBV28, the J call TRBJ2-1; D not resolved. This CDR3 is 18 amino acids long. CDR1 and CDR2 from the germline V gene are MDHEN and SYDVKM. V was shortened by 5 bases and J by 0 bases, with 20 bases between the two germline ends. CDR3 in DNA: TGTGCCAGCAGTACGCCCCATTCGGCGGCCAGCTCCTACAATGAGCAGTTCTTC. It codes for CASSTPHSAASSYNEQFF.

This chain connects TRBV7-2 to TRBJ1-3; D unresolved. V lost 0 bases, J lost 2 bases, and 8 bases lay in between. The CDR3 is 15 residues long. Germline V CDR1 and CDR2: SGHTA, FQGNSA. CDR3 sequence reads: CASSLARGTGNTIYF. The CDR3 region has the DNA TGTGCCAGCAGCTTAGCTCGGGGAACTGGAAACACCATATATTTT. The full variable domain, its missing parts supplied by reference TRBV7-2 and TRBJ1-3, is GAGVSQSPSNKVTEKGKDVELRCDPISGHTALYWYRQSLGQGLEFLIYFQGNSAPDKSGLPSDRFSAERTGGSVSTLTIQRTQQEDSAVYLCASSLARGTGNTIYFGEGSWLTVV.

The count of this clone is one. This chain connects TRBV5-4 to TRBJ1-2; D ambiguous. This CDR3 contains 14 residues. Deletions cut 0 bases from V and 5 bases from J, with 11 bases between. The germline gives CDR1 SGHNT, CDR2 YYREEE (reference sequence). CDR3 loop: CASSLGAREYGYTF. CDR3 nucleotides: TGTGCCAGCAGCTTGGGGGCCAGAGAATATGGCTACACCTTC.